The 30 T cell receptor beta chains below were found in one sample sequenced in a study of graft-versus-host responses after intestinal transplantation. The antigens these receptors bind are not known. The table came from immunoSEQ multiplex PCR; TCRdb's copy has only in-frame clones and leaves some out. The sample records about 90,000 clones, 80% to 95% being singletons. This material consisted of unstimulated CD4+ T cells sorted from spleen or lymph node cells, taken before intestinal transplant. These receptors were taken from a human donor who received an intestinal transplant.

V is TRBV27 and J is TRBJ1-2, with 8 bases lining up with TRBD1. The length of the CDR3 is 17 residues. Trimming cost V 0 bases and J 4 bases; bases outside gene matches: 10. Germline V CDR1 and CDR2: MNHEY, SMNVEV (reference sequence). The CDR3 loop reads CASSLSRQGAGIYGYTF. DNA of the CDR3: TGTGCCAGCAGTTTATCGAGGCAGGGGGCGGGTATCTATGGCTACACCTTC.

This chain joins TRBV5-1 and TRBJ2-7; no reliable D call. Trimming left V 1 base short and J 5 bases short, with 16 bases between. Germline values: CDR1 SGHRS, CDR2 YFSETQ. The CDR3 extends over 15 amino acids. CDR3 residues: CASSLIIGDAHEQYF. The CDR3 DNA follows: TGCGCCAGCAGCTTGATCATCGGAGACGCCCACGAGCAGTACTTC.

The CDR3 coding sequence is TGTGCCAGTAGTATAGGGGGACAGGGATACGAGCAGTACTTC. The encoded protein is CASSIGGQGYEQYF. The rearrangement joins TRBV19 to TRBJ2-7; 9 bases match TRBD1. J lost 4 bases, V lost 1 base, and 2 bases had no gene match. CDR3 length equals 14 residues. Germline CDR1 is LNHDA and CDR2 is SQIVND (reference sequence).

The chain carries TRBV2 and TRBJ2-2; no firm D call. The germline gives CDR1 SNHLY, CDR2 FYNNEI. The CDR3 length is 13 residues. V lost 4 bases and J lost 1, with 4 bases in between. CDR3: CASSGLNTGELFF. CDR3 sequence (DNA): TGTGCCAGCAGTGGATTGAACACCGGGGAGCTGTTTTTT.

The chain couples TRBV14 to TRBJ2-1, with D perhaps TRBD1 (6 bases). The germline gives CDR1 SGHDN, CDR2 FVKESK. This CDR3 has 15 amino acids. V dropped 1 base and J dropped 4 bases, with 11 bases sitting between them. The CDR3 DNA sequence: TGTGCCAGCAGCCAAGGGCTGGACAGTTACAATGAGCAGTTCTTC. Translating gives CASSQGLDSYNEQFF. Using reference TRBV14 and TRBJ2-1 for the parts outside the CDR3, the full variable domain is EAGVTQFPSHSVIEKGQTVTLRCDPISGHDNLYWYRRVMGKEIKFLLHFVKESKQDESGMPNNRFLAERTGGTYSTLKVQPAELEDSGVYFCASSQGLDSYNEQFFGPGTRLTVL.

With respect to this clone: A read error may produce the germline difference seen at one junction end. This sample also contains other DNA sequences that code for the same CDR3. The rearrangement links TRBV2 to TRBJ1-1; the D is unclear. The CDR3 runs to 12 residues. CDR1 SNHLY and CDR2 FYNNEI come from the germline V gene. The DNA for the CDR3 is TGCGCCAGCAGACCTGTCGGCACTGAAGCTTTCTTT. Translating it yields CASRPVGTEAFF.

The chain carries TRBV5-1 and TRBJ2-7, with D possibly being TRBD1 (6 bases). The CDR3 is 17 residues long. V was pared by 0 bases and J by 0 bases, with 16 bases between. CDR1 SGHRS and CDR2 YFSETQ come from the germline V gene. CDR3 sequence reads: CASSLGADRRYSYEQYF. In nucleotides, the CDR3 is TGCGCCAGCAGCTTGGGGGCTGACAGGCGATACTCCTACGAGCAGTACTTC.

This clone was seen just once. This chain connects TRBV6-1 to TRBJ1-6; the D is unclear. The germline CDR1 and CDR2 sequences are MNHNS and SASEGT. Trimming pared 6 bases from V and 7 bases from J, leaving 16 bases between. The CDR3 is 15 amino acids. CDR3 residues: CASRPNQRRNSPLHF. In nucleotides, the CDR3 is TGTGCCAGCAGGCCAAATCAGCGCCGGAATTCACCCCTCCACTTT.

The rearrangement uses TRBV19 and TRBJ2-6, with D hard to call. The V end was cut by 1 base, the J end by 0 bases, with 19 bases between. The CDR3 length is 20 residues. Germline CDR1 LNHDA, CDR2 SQIVND (reference sequence). CDR3 bases: TGTGCCAGTAGTATAGTGTGGAACAGCCCCTCTTTCTCTGGGGCCAACGTCCTGACTTTC. Residues: CASSIVWNSPSFSGANVLTF.

The rearrangement uses TRBV29-1 and TRBJ2-4; either TRBD1 or TRBD2 may supply D (6 bases each). This CDR3 is 16 amino acids long. Per germline, CDR1 SQVTM and CDR2 ANQGSEA. Trimming took 1 base from V and 0 from J, leaving 13 bases between them. CDR3: CSVEVEGGVAKNIQYF. CDR3 coding DNA: TGCAGCGTTGAAGTGGAGGGGGGAGTAGCCAAAAACATTCAGTACTTC. The full variable domain, rest sourced from reference TRBV29-1 and TRBJ2-4, is SAVISQKPSRDICQRGTSLTIQCQVDSQVTMMFWYRQQPGQSLTLIATANQGSEATYESGFVIDKFPISRPNLTFSTLTVSNMSPEDSSIYLCSVEVEGGVAKNIQYFGAGTRLSVL.

V gene TRBV9 combines with J gene TRBJ2-4; TRBD2 agrees at 11 bases. After removal of 4 bases from V and 5 bases from J, the junction contained 5 bases not matched to a gene. Germline V gives CDR1 SGDLS, CDR2 YYNGEE. The CDR3 runs to 15 residues. The CDR3: CASSPQGLAENIQYF. CDR3 DNA: TGTGCCAGCAGCCCCCAGGGACTAGCGGAAAACATTCAGTACTTC.

The chain employs TRBV7-7 and TRBJ2-4; 9 positions match TRBD1. Trimming took 4 bases from V and 8 from J; bases not matched to a gene: 9. CDR3 size: 15 residues. Germline V gives CDR1 SSHAT, CDR2 FNYEAQ (reference sequence). The CDR3 nucleotides read TGTGCCAGCAGCTCAATCACAGGGGGCATGGACATTCAGTACTTC. This encodes CASSSITGGMDIQYF.

This clone came up once. The chain carries TRBV30 and TRBJ2-7; a possible D gene is TRBD1 (6 bases). The CDR3 is made up of 13 amino acids. Looked up from germline, CDR1 is GTSNPN and CDR2 is SVGIG (reference sequence). The V end lost 2 bases, the J end lost 6 bases, and 14 bases lay between the germline ends. DNA of the CDR3: TGTGCCTGGAGTTTCAGGGGACCCTCCGAGCAGTACTTC. This gives the protein CAWSFRGPSEQYF.

The chain links TRBV6-5 to TRBJ1-3; D unresolved. The CDR3 totals 15 residues. Deletions cut 0 bases from V and 1 base from J, with 7 bases between. Germline V CDR1 and CDR2: MNHEY, SVGAGI. CDR3 loop: CASSYSRESGNTIYF. CDR3 coding DNA: TGTGCCAGCAGTTACTCGAGAGAATCTGGAAACACCATATATTTT.

The table lists this clone with a few counts. V is TRBV7-9 and J is TRBJ1-1; D gene uncertain. This CDR3 has 13 residues. The V gene lost 4 bases and the J gene lost 3 bases, with 9 bases spanning the gap. Looked up from germline, CDR1 is SEHNR and CDR2 is FQNEAQ (reference sequence). CDR3 nucleotide sequence: TGTGCCAGCAGCTACACTGCTGACACTGAAGCTTTCTTT. It yields the protein CASSYTADTEAFF.

The chain combines TRBV27 with TRBJ2-2; TRBD1 matches 7 bases. Germline V gene sequence: CDR1 MNHEY, CDR2 SMNVEV (reference sequence). The CDR3 sequence is 16 residues long. The J segment lost 9 bases and the V segment lost 5 bases, leaving 15 bases of the junction unmatched. DNA for the CDR3: TGTGCCAGCAGTATGATAGGGACAGACTTTGACCGGGAGCTGTTTTTT. Protein product: CASSMIGTDFDRELFF.

The chain recombines TRBV7-8 with TRBJ2-7, with a tentative D call TRBD1 (5 bases). The germline V gene has CDR1 SGHVS and CDR2 FQNEAQ. Between the trimmed V and J ends, which lost 4 bases and 6 bases, there was a span of 19 bases. The length of the CDR3 is 15 residues. The chain's CDR3 is CASSSQRQITSEQYF. CDR3 coding DNA: TGTGCCAGCAGCTCACAGCGACAGATTACGTCCGAGCAGTACTTC.

This clone has just one count. The genes are TRBV9 and TRBJ1-4, with D possibly matching TRBD1 (6 bases). In germline, CDR1 is SGDLS, CDR2 YYNGEE. Trimming took 0 bases from V and 3 from J, leaving 9 bases between them. The CDR3 contains 15 residues. The CDR3 coding sequence is TGTGCCAGCAGCGTAGGTGGGGGGCCTAATGAAAAACTGTTTTTT. Its translation is CASSVGGGPNEKLFF.

J is TRBJ1-1 and V is TRBV6-5; D is possibly TRBD1 (5 bases). Germline lookup yields CDR1 MNHEY and CDR2 SVGAGI. This CDR3 comprises 16 residues. V was pared by 0 bases and J by 4 bases, with 15 bases between. The CDR3 DNA sequence: TGTGCCAGCAGTTACTCTCCAGGGAGGGCTAGCACTGAAGCTTTCTTT. This gives the protein CASSYSPGRASTEAFF.

The V and J genes are TRBV5-4 and TRBJ2-1; 15 nucleotides line up with TRBD2. Per the germline V gene, CDR1 is SGHNT and CDR2 is YYREEE (reference sequence). Germline trimming cut 3 bases from V and 7 bases from J; bases unmatched to any gene: 5. This CDR3 has 16 residues. In DNA form, the CDR3 reads TGTGCCAGCAGCTCGGGGGGGACTAGCGGGAGGAATGAGCAGTTCTTC. Encoded protein: CASSSGGTSGRNEQFF.

The chain employs TRBV2 and TRBJ2-3; D remains unclear. Germline V gene lookup returns CDR1 SNHLY and CDR2 FYNNEI. There are 12 residues in the CDR3. With 7 bases removed from V and 4 bases from J, the gap between germline ends came to 9 bases. The CDR3 nucleotides read TGTGCCAGCAACCGGAGTCCAGATACGCAGTATTTT. It codes for CASNRSPDTQYF.

With respect to this clone: A junction end diverges from the germline sequence, so it may reflect a read error. The chain couples TRBV10-3 to TRBJ1-3; D not resolved. The CDR3 is 13 residues long. Germline CDR1 and CDR2: ENHRY and SYGVKD. The CDR3 DNA is TGTGCCATCAGCGAGTACTCTGGAAACACCATATATTTT. It translates to CAISEYSGNTIYF.

The chain couples TRBV6-5 to TRBJ2-3; D gene ambiguous. The V end lost 6 bases, the J end lost 0 bases, and 7 bases lay between the germline ends. Germline V lookup: CDR1 MNHEY, CDR2 SVGAGI. The CDR3 length is 13 residues. The DNA of the CDR3 is TGTGCCAGCAGACGAGACAGCACAGATACGCAGTATTTT. Encoded protein: CASRRDSTDTQYF.

The gene calls are TRBV11-2 and TRBJ1-3; no definite D call. From germline, CDR1 is SGHAT and CDR2 FQNNGV. The V end was cut by 3 bases, the J end by 2 bases, with 2 bases between. This CDR3 region has 12 residues. DNA of the CDR3: TGTGCCAGCAGCTTGACTGGAAACACCATATATTTT. Amino acid sequence: CASSLTGNTIYF.

J is TRBJ1-2 and V is TRBV6-4; 9 bases align to TRBD1. Germline V CDR1 and CDR2: MRHNA, SNTAGT. V dropped 7 bases and J dropped 3; count of bases not matched to a gene: 9. The CDR3 totals 15 residues. CDR3: CASKVTGGADYGYTF. The CDR3 DNA reads as TGTGCCAGCAAAGTTACAGGGGGCGCAGACTATGGCTACACCTTC.

Details on this clone: Its ends do not fully match the called genes, so a read error is possible. The chain uses TRBV9 and TRBJ1-1, with TRBD1 as a possible D gene (6 bases). CDR1 and CDR2 (germline): SGDLS, YYNGEE. The CDR3 spans 16 residues. CDR3: CARSVGGGTVNTEAFF. The CDR3 DNA reads TGTGCCCGCAGCGTGGGGGGGGGCACAGTGAACACTGAAGCTTTCTTT. Together with reference TRBV9 and TRBJ1-1, the CDR3 gives the full variable domain: DSGVTQTPKHLITATGQRVTLRCSPRSGDLSVYWYQQSLDQGLQFLIQYYNGEERAKGNILERFSAQQFPDLHSELNLSSLELGDSALYFCARSVGGGTVNTEAFFGQGTRLTVV.

This chain links TRBV28 with TRBJ1-6, with a weak D call TRBD1 (5 bases). This CDR3 has 16 amino acids. V lost 2 bases and J 9 bases, leaving 17 bases between the germline ends. Germline V gene data show CDR1 as MDHEN and CDR2 as SYDVKM. The CDR3 nucleotides read TGTGCCAGCAGTTTAAACGGCTATAGGGGTGGTTCACCCCTCCACTTT. Its translation is CASSLNGYRGGSPLHF.

The chain recombines TRBV28 with TRBJ1-4, with D perhaps TRBD1 (5 bases). The CDR3 loop spans 15 amino acids. Trimming left V 3 bases short and J 4 bases short, with 12 bases between. Germline V gene lookup returns CDR1 MDHEN and CDR2 SYDVKM. The CDR3 loop reads CASSFLGPLNEKLFF. The DNA of the CDR3 is TGTGCCAGCAGTTTTTTGGGACCCCTTAATGAAAAACTGTTTTTT. The whole variable domain, remainder taken from reference TRBV28 and TRBJ1-4, is DVKVTQSSRYLVKRTGEKVFLECVQDMDHENMFWYRQDPGLGLRLIYFSYDVKMKEKGDIPEGYSVSREKKERFSLILESASTNQTSMYLCASSFLGPLNEKLFFGSGTQLSVL.

The V call is TRBV28, the J call TRBJ2-1; 7 bases are shared with TRBD2. CDR3 length equals 16 residues. With V trimmed by 6 bases and J by 6 bases, 14 bases remained unmatched. From germline, CDR1 is MDHEN and CDR2 SYDVKM. Written as DNA, the CDR3 is TGTGCCAGCAGACTAGGTCGGGGGAGGGCAGGCAATGAGCAGTTCTTC. It codes for CASRLGRGRAGNEQFF.

In DNA form, the CDR3 reads TGTGCCAGCAGCCACCGGGACAGTGGCACAGATACGCAGTATTTT. It yields the protein CASSHRDSGTDTQYF. V usage is TRBV5-5 and J usage is TRBJ2-3, with 7 bases fitting TRBD1. Trimming at V came to 4 bases and at J to 1 base, leaving 6 bases not matched to a gene. This CDR3 is built from 15 residues. CDR1 is SGHKS, CDR2 YYEKEE, per germline (reference sequence).